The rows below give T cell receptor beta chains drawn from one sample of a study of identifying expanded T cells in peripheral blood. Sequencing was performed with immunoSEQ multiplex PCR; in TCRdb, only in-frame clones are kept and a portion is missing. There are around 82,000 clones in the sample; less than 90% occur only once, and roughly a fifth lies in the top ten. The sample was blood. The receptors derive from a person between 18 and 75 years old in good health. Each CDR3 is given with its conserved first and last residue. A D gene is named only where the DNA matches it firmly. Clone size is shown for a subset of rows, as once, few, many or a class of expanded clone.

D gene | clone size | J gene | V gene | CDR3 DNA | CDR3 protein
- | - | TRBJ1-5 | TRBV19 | TGTGCCAGTAGTATGGCGCAGGGGAATCAGCCCCAGCATTTT | CASSMAQGNQPQHF
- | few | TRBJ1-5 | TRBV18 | TGTGCCAGCTCATCCGGAGGAGCGGGCAATCAGCCCCAGCATTTT | CASSSGGAGNQPQHF
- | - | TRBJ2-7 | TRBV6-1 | TGTGCCAGCGGGTTCGACATCTCCTACGAGCAGTACTTC | CASGFDISYEQYF
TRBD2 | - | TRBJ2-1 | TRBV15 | TGTGCCACCAGCAAATATTTGGCTAGCGGGAGCGGCGGCAATGAGCAGTTCTTC | CATSKYLASGSGGNEQFF
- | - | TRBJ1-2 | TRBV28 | TGTGCCAGCAGTTTTAGTGGGCAGGTTGTAGGGGGCTACACCTTC | CASSFSGQVVGGYTF
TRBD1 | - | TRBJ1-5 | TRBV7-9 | TGTGCCAGCAGTCCAGGGGGGGGTAGCAATCAGCCCCAGCATTTT | CASSPGGGSNQPQHF
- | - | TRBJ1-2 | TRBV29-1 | TGCAGCGGTCGCGAGGGCGGCGGCTATGGCTACACCTTC | CSGREGGGYGYTF
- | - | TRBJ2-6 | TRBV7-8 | TGTGCCAGCAGCTTAGCCTCTGGGGCCAACGTCCTGACTTTC | CASSLASGANVLTF
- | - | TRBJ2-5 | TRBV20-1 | TGCAGTGCTAGCTTACAAGAGACCCAGTACTTC | CSASLQETQYF
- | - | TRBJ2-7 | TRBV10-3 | TGTGCCATCAGTGACACAGGGAGCTACGAGCAGTACTTC | CAISDTGSYEQYF
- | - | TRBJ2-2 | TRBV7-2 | TGTGCCAGCAGCTTAGGGGGGACCGGGGAGCTGTTTTTT | CASSLGGTGELFF
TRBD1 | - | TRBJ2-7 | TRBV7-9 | TGTGCCAGCAGCTTAGCGGGGACAGGGGCCTACGAGCAGTACTTC | CASSLAGTGAYEQYF
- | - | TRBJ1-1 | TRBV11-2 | TGTGCCAGCAGCCCCCGGGCCACTACCATCGAAGCTTTCTTT | CASSPRATTIEAFF
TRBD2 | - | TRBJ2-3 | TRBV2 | TGTGCCAGCAGTTCATTAGCGGGAGTACGTACGCAGTATTTT | CASSSLAGVRTQYF
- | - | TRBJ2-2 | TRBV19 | TGTGCCAGTAGTAACTTCGCCGGGGAGCTGTTTTTT | CASSNFAGELFF
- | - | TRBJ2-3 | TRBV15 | TGTGCCACCAGTAGCGAGAGAGGGGGCACAGATACGCAGTATTTT | CATSSERGGTDTQYF
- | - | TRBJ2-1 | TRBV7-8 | TGTGCCAGCAGCTTAGGTTCGGGAGATGAGCAGTTCTTC | CASSLGSGDEQFF
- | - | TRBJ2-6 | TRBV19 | TGTGCCAGTAGTGGGCCGGGGTCTGGGGCCAACGTCCTGACTTTC | CASSGPGSGANVLTF
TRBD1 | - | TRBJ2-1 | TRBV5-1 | TGCGCCAGCAGCTTGTGGTTGGGCGTGGGACAGGGTGGAGAGCAGTTCTTC | CASSLWLGVGQGGEQFF
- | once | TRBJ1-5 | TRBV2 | TGTGCCAGCAGTGAAATGGAGCAGGGTCAATCGCCCCAGCATTTT | CASSEMEQGQSPQHF
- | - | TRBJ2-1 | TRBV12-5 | TGTGCTAGTGGTTTGTCGAATGAGCAGTTCTTC | CASGLSNEQFF
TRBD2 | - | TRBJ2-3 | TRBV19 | TGTGCCAGTAGTATGGGAGCGGGAGCCCCCCAGGATACGCAGTATTTT | CASSMGAGAPQDTQYF
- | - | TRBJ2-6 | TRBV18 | TGTGCCACCCACGGGGCAGTCTCTGGGGCCAACGTCCTGACTTTC | CATHGAVSGANVLTF
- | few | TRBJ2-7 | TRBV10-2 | TGCGCCAGCAGTCCCCTCCCGGGGGGCCTCGTCTCCTACGAGCAGTACTTC | CASSPLPGGLVSYEQYF
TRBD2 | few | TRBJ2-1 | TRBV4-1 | TGCGCCAGCAGCGGCAATAGCGGGAGTGATACTGAGCAGTTCTTC | CASSGNSGSDTEQFF
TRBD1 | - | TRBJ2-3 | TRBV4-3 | TGCGCCAGCAGCCAAGTCGGTGTTTGGGTGGGGACAGGGAAGACAGATACGCAGTATTTT | CASSQVGVWVGTGKTDTQYF
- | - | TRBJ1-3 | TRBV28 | TGTGCCAGCAGTTATGGACGGGCTGGAAACACCATATATTTT | CASSYGRAGNTIYF
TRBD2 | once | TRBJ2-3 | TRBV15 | TGTGCCACCAGCAGCACTCACCGACTAGCGGATAGCACAGATACGCAGTATTTT | CATSSTHRLADSTDTQYF
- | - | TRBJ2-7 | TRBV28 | TGTGCCAGTACACGAATCCTAGGGTCTGGGTACGAGCAGTACTTC | CASTRILGSGYEQYF
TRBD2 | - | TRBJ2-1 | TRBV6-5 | TGTGCCAGCAGGAGGACTAGCGGGACCTACAATGAGCAGTTCTTC | CASRRTSGTYNEQFF
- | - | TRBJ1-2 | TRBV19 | TGTGCCAGTACGTGGCAGGGAAAAGGGGTGATATATGGCTACACCTTC | CASTWQGKGVIYGYTF
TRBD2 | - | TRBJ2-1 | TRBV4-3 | TGCGCCAGCACGTTGCGGGAGAACGGCTACAATGAGCAGTTCTTC | CASTLRENGYNEQFF
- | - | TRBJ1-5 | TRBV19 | TGTGCCAGTAGTTATTCCCGGGACGGGGATCAGCCCCAGCATTTT | CASSYSRDGDQPQHF
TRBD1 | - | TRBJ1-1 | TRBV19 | TGTGCCAGTAGTGCGACAGGGGGTGTCACTGAAGCTTTCTTT | CASSATGGVTEAFF
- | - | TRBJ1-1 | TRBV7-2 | TGTGCCAGCAGCTTTCAAGTGGGTAACACTGAAGCTTTCTTT | CASSFQVGNTEAFF
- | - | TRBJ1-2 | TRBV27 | TGTGCCAGCAGATTCGCCGCCTATAACTATGGCTACACCTTC | CASRFAAYNYGYTF
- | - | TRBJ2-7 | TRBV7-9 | TGTGCCAGCAGCTTAGCATTAGACGGCTACGAGCAGTACTTC | CASSLALDGYEQYF
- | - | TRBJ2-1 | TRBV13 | TGTGCCAGCAGCCCGAGGGGGGCTAGGGAGCAGTTCTTC | CASSPRGAREQFF
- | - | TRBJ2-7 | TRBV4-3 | TGCGCCAGCAGCCAAGATTTCGGGGGCATCTCCTACGAGCAGTACTTC | CASSQDFGGISYEQYF
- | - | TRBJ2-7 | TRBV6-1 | TGTGCCAGCAGTGTGGGCAGGGCGTCCTACGAGCAGTACTTC | CASSVGRASYEQYF
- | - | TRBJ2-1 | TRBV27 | TGTGCCAGCAGTTTATCTAAAGGGACCGAGCAGTTCTTC | CASSLSKGTEQFF
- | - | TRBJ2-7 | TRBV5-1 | TGCGCCAGCAAGCTCGGCTTGGGAGCCTACGAGCAGTACTTC | CASKLGLGAYEQYF
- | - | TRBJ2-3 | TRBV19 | TGTGCCAGTAGTCATAAAGGGACATCGCATACAGATACGCAGTATTTT | CASSHKGTSHTDTQYF
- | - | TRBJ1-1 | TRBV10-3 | TGTGCCATCAGTGAGGGCGATTTGAACACTGAAGCTTTCTTT | CAISEGDLNTEAFF
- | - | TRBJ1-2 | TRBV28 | TGTGCCAGCAGAGGGGGAGGCTATGGCTACACCTTC | CASRGGGYGYTF
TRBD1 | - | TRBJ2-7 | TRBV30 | TGTGCCTGGAGGAACAGGGGGACCTACGAGCAGTACTTC | CAWRNRGTYEQYF
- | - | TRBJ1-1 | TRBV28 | TGTGCCAGCAGCGGAGCGGGCCTCCCTGAAGCTTTCTTT | CASSGAGLPEAFF
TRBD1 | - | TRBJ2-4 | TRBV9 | TGTGCCAGCAGCGCGGAGATGGGACAGAAGTTTGACATTCAGTACTTC | CASSAEMGQKFDIQYF
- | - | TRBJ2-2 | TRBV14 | TGTGCCAGCAGTTATTCAGACGGCCTAAAGCTGTTTTTT | CASSYSDGLKLFF
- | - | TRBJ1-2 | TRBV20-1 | TGCAGTGCAATTCGTTCCTATGGCTACACCTTC | CSAIRSYGYTF
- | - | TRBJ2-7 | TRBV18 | TGTGCCAGCTCACTCCGGGACAAACTCTACGAGCAGTACTTC | CASSLRDKLYEQYF
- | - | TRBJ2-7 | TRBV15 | TGTGCCACCAGCAGAGGAAAGACCTACGAGCAGTACTTC | CATSRGKTYEQYF
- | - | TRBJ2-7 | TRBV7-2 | TGTGCCAGCAGCTTAGCGCTTTTCGAGCAGTACTTC | CASSLALFEQYF
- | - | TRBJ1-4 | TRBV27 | TGTGCCAGCAGTTTCTACAGGACTAATGAAAAACTGTTTTTT | CASSFYRTNEKLFF
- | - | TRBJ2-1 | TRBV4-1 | TGCGCCAGCAGCACCACGGGACTTATCTCCTACAATGAGCAGTTCTTC | CASSTTGLISYNEQFF
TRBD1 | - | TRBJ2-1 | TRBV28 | TGTGCCAGCAGTGAACAGGGGGTCCGGGGTGAGCAGTTCTTC | CASSEQGVRGEQFF
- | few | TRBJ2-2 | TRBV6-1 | TGTGCCAGCAGTGTTCTAGGGACCGGGGAGCTGTTTTTT | CASSVLGTGELFF